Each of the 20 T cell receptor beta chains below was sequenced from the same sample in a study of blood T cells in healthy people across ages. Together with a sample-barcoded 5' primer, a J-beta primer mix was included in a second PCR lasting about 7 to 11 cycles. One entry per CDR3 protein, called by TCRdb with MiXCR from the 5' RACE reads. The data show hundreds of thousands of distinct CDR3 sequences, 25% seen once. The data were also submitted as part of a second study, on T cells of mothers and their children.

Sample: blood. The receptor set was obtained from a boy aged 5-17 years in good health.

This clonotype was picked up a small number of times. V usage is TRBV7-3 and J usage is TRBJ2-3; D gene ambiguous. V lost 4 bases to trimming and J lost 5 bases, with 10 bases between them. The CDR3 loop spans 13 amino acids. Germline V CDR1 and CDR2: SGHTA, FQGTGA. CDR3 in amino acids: CASSSFLEDTQYF. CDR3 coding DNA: TGTGCCAGCAGCTCCTTCTTGGAAGATACGCAGTATTTT.

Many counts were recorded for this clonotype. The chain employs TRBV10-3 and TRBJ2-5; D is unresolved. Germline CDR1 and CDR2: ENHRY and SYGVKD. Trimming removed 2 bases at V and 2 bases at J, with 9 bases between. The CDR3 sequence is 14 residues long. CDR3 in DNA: TGTGCCATCAGTGAGGTTTCAGATCAAGAGACCCAGTACTTC. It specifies CAISEVSDQETQYF.

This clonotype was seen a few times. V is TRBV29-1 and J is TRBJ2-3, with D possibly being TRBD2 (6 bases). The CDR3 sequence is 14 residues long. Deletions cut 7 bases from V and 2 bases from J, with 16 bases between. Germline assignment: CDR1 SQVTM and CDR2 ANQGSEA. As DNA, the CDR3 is TGCAGCGCCGGACCCCTGGACTACACAGATACGCAGTATTTT. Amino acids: CSAGPLDYTDTQYF.

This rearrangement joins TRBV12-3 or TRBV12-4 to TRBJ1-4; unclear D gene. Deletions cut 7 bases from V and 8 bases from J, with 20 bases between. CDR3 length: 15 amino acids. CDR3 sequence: CASTKNLIGPEKLFF. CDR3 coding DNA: TGTGCCAGCACCAAAAACCTTATTGGACCCGAAAAACTGTTTTTT.

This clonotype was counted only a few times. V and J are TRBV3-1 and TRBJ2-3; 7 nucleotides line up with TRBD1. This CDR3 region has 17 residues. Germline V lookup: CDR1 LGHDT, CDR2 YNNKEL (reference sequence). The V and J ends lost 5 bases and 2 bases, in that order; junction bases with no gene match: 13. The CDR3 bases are TGTGCCAGCAGCACCCGGCCCCGGGACAGCTTCACAGATACGCAGTATTTT. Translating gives CASSTRPRDSFTDTQYF.

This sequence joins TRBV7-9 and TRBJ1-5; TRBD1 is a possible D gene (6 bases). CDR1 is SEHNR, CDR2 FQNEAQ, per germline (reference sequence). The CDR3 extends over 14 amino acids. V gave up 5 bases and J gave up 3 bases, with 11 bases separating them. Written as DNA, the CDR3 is TGTGCCAGCAGCGCACAGGGTCTCAATCAGCCCCAGCATTTT. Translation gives CASSAQGLNQPQHF.

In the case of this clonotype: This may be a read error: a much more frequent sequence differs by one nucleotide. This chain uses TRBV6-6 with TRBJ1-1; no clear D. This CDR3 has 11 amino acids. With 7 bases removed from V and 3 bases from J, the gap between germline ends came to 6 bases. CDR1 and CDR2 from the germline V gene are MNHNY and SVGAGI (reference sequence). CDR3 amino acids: CASTLDTEAFF. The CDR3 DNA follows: TGTGCCAGCACCCTGGACACTGAAGCTTTCTTT.

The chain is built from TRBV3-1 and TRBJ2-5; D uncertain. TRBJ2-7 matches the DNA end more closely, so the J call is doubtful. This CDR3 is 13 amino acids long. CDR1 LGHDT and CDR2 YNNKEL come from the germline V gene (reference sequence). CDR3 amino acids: CASSPKVYGEQYF. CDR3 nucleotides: TGTGCCAGCAGCCCCAAAGTCTACGGCGAGCAGTACTTC.

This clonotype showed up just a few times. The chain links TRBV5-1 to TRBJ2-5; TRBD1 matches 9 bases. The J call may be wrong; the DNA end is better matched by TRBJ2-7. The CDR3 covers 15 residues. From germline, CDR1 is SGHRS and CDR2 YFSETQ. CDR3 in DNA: TGCGCCAGCAGCTATTGGACAGGGGCTGGTTACGAGCAGTACTTC. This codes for CASSYWTGAGYEQYF.

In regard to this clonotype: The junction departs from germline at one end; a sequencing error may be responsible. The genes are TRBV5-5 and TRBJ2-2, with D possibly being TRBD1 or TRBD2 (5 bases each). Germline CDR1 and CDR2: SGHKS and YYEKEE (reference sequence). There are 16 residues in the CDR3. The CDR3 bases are TGTGCCAGCAGCACTAGGACACCCCGAGCCACCGGGGAGCTGTCTTTT. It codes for CASSTRTPRATGELSF.

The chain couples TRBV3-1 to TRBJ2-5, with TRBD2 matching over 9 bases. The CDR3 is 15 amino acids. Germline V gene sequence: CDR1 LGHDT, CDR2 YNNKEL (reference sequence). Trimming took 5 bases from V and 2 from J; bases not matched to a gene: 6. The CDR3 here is CASSSRLAGQETQYF. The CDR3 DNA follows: TGTGCCAGCAGCTCCCGGCTAGCGGGGCAAGAGACCCAGTACTTC.

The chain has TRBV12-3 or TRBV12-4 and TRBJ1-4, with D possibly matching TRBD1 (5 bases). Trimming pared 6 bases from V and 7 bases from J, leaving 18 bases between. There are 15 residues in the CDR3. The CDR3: CASSLGWGPGEKLFF. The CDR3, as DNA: TGTGCCAGCAGCCTAGGTTGGGGCCCAGGTGAAAAACTGTTTTTT.

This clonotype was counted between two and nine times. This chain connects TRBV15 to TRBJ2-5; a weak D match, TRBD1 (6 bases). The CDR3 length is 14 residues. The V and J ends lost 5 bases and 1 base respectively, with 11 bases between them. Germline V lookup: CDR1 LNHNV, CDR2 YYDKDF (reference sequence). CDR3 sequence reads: CATSSSRGQETQYF. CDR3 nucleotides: TGTGCCACCAGCTCGAGCAGGGGCCAAGAGACCCAGTACTTC.

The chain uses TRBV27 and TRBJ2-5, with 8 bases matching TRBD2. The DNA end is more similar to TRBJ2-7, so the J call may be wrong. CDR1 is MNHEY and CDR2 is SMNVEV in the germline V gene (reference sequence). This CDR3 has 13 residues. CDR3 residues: CASRLAEPYEQYF. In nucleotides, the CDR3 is TGTGCCAGCAGACTAGCGGAGCCCTACGAGCAGTACTTC.

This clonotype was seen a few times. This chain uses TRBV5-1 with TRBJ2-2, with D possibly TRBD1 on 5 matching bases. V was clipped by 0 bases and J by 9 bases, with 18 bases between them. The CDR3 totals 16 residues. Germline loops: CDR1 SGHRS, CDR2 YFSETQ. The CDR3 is CASSLAMPGPIRELFF. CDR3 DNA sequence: TGCGCCAGCAGCTTGGCAATGCCAGGGCCCATCCGGGAGCTGTTTTTT.

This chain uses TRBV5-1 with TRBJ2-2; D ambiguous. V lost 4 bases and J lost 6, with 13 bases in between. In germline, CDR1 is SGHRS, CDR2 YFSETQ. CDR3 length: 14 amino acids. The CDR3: CASSPRTGSGELFF. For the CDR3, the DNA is TGCGCCAGCAGCCCACGGACGGGTTCCGGGGAGCTGTTTTTT.

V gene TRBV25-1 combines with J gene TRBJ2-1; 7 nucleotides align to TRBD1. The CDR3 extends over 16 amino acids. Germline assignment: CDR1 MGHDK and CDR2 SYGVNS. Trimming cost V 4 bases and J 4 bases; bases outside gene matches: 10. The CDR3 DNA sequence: TGTGCCAGCAGTGTATCCGGGACAGCTGGTTACAATGAGCAGTTCTTC. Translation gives CASSVSGTAGYNEQFF.

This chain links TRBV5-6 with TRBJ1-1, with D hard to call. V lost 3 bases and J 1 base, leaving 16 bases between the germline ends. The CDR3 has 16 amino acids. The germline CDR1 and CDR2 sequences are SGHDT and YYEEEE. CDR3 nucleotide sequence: TGTGCCAGCAGCTCCAACGGTGTAAGCGAGAACACTGAAGCTTTCTTT. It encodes CASSSNGVSENTEAFF.

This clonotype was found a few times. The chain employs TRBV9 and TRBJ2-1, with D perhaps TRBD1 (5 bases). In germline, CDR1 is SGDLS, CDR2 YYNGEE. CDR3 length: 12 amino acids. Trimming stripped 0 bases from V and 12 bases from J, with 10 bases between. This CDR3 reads CASSVAFDRQFF. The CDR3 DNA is TGTGCCAGCAGCGTAGCGTTCGACAGGCAGTTCTTC.

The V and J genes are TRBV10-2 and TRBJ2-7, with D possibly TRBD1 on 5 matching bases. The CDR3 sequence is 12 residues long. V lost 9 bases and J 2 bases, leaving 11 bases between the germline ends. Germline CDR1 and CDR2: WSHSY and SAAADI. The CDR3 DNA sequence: TGCGCCAGGATGGTGACAGCCTACGAGCAGTACTTC. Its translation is CARMVTAYEQYF.